The 18 T cell receptor beta chains in this list originate from one sample, sequenced in a study of a mutant IDH1 vaccine in newly diagnosed glioma. The time point is: week 11, during vaccination. Mutant IDH1 20-mer peptide, at 300 ug, made up each vaccine dose, with topical imiquimod. Repertoires were generated with immunoSEQ multiplex PCR, while TCRdb's copy carries only in-frame clones and drops some. The sample gives some 33,000 clones, 60% to 80% of which show up once; roughly a quarter is in the top ten. These receptors have no known antigen. This specimen consisted of PBMCs, obtained from a glioma patient whose treatment included an IDH1 peptide vaccine. The source of these receptors is a man aged 30 to 45 with glioma.

This rearrangement joins TRBV27 to TRBJ1-5; tentative D call: TRBD1 (5 bases). CDR1 MNHEY and CDR2 SMNVEV come from the germline V gene (reference sequence). V lost 5 bases, J lost 0 bases, and 11 bases lay in between. The CDR3 length is 15 residues. CDR3 in DNA: TGTGCCAGCAGTCGGGACGGATATAGCAATCAGCCCCAGCATTTT. Protein product: CASSRDGYSNQPQHF.

The chain combines TRBV7-9 with TRBJ1-1; D is perhaps TRBD1 (6 bases). V was clipped by 7 bases and J by 1 base, with 16 bases between them. Germline CDR1 is SEHNR and CDR2 is FQNEAQ (reference sequence). There are 15 residues in the CDR3. Here the CDR3 reads CASNPSGVGNTEAFF. CDR3 DNA: TGTGCCAGCAACCCCTCAGGGGTCGGGAACACTGAAGCTTTCTTT.

This rearrangement joins TRBV6-5 to TRBJ2-4; 8 bases map to TRBD2. In germline, CDR1 is MNHEY, CDR2 SVGAGI. The length of the CDR3 is 14 residues. V was pared by 5 bases and J by 12 bases, with 12 bases of the junction left unmatched. This CDR3 reads CASSDVGTSRYQYF. Written as DNA, the CDR3 is TGTGCCAGCAGTGACGTCGGGACTAGTAGATATCAGTACTTC.

The chain combines TRBV11-2 with TRBJ2-7; 7 bases align to TRBD1. This CDR3 is 18 amino acids long. V was clipped by 4 bases and J by 2 bases; unmatched bases: 17. Germline-derived CDR1 and CDR2 are SGHAT and FQNNGV. As DNA, the CDR3 is TGTGCCAGCAGCTATAACCTCCCTGGCAGGGGGAGAACCTACGAGCAGTACTTC. As protein: CASSYNLPGRGRTYEQYF.

The chain is built from TRBV7-9 and TRBJ1-5, with a weak D call TRBD1 (5 bases). V lost 6 bases and J 4 bases, leaving 16 bases between the germline ends. Germline V gene sequence: CDR1 SEHNR, CDR2 FQNEAQ (reference sequence). This CDR3 is 15 amino acids long. CDR3 protein: CASRVKGASNQPQHF. Written as DNA, the CDR3 is TGTGCCAGCAGAGTAAAAGGGGCCTCTAATCAGCCCCAGCATTTT.

There are a few counts of this clone. The chain combines TRBV5-4 with TRBJ2-2; 9 bases align to TRBD1. V dropped 5 bases and J dropped 3; count of bases not matched to a gene: 5. Per germline, CDR1 SGHNT and CDR2 YYREEE (reference sequence). There are 15 residues in the CDR3. The CDR3 loop reads CASRRDREDTGELFF. The CDR3 DNA follows: TGTGCCAGCAGGAGGGACAGGGAGGACACCGGGGAGCTGTTTTTT.

The V gene is TRBV7-8, the J gene TRBJ2-1, with 9 bases lining up with TRBD2. V was pared by 10 bases and J by 8 bases, with 12 bases of the junction left unmatched. The germline V gene has CDR1 SGHVS and CDR2 FQNEAQ. The CDR3 totals 14 residues. The CDR3 sequence is CATKGRAGGHEQFF. DNA for the CDR3: TGTGCCACCAAAGGACGCGCGGGGGGGCATGAGCAGTTCTTC.

This chain connects TRBV23-1 to TRBJ1-1, with D possibly being TRBD1 (5 bases). TRBV23-1 is recorded as an ORF, its role being uncertain. The CDR3 totals 14 residues. The V end lost 0 bases, the J end lost 4 bases, and 9 bases lay between the germline ends. The CDR3 DNA reads TGCGCCAGCAGTCAATCGAGGGGAACCACTGAAGCTTTCTTT. Residues: CASSQSRGTTEAFF.

As regards this clone: This same CDR3 is encoded by further DNA sequences in the sample. The rearrangement uses TRBV7-8 and TRBJ1-5; D is unresolved. This CDR3 contains 13 residues. In germline, CDR1 is SGHVS, CDR2 FQNEAQ. Trimming cost V 2 bases and J 5 bases, with 7 bases left between them. This chain's CDR3 is CASSLSWDQPQHF. DNA for the CDR3: TGTGCCAGCAGCTTAAGCTGGGATCAGCCCCAGCATTTT.

The rearrangement links TRBV5-8 to TRBJ2-2; no reliable D call. The CDR3 is 15 amino acids. V gave up 2 bases and J gave up 1 base, with 9 bases separating them. CDR1 and CDR2 (germline): SGHTS, YDEGEE. The CDR3 loop reads CASSFAAMNTGELFF. As DNA, the CDR3 is TGTGCCAGCAGCTTTGCAGCGATGAACACCGGGGAGCTGTTTTTT.

The J gene is TRBJ2-7, the V gene TRBV6-1; tentatively, D is TRBD1 (6 bases). Germline V gives CDR1 MNHNS, CDR2 SASEGT. This CDR3 is built from 12 residues. V was cut by 11 bases and J by 0 bases, with 11 bases left in between. The CDR3 here is CASRQDSYEQYF. The CDR3 nucleotides are TGTGCCTCAAGACAGGACTCCTACGAGCAGTACTTC.

This chain uses TRBV10-3 with TRBJ2-1, with a tentative D call TRBD2 (6 bases). The CDR3 totals 17 residues. The germline CDR1 and CDR2 sequences are ENHRY and SYGVKD. The V end was cut by 0 bases, the J end by 5 bases, with 17 bases between. CDR3 bases: TGTGCCATCAGTGAGTCGCTAACAGTCGGGGAGGACAATGAGCAGTTCTTC. As protein: CAISESLTVGEDNEQFF.

J is TRBJ2-1 and V is TRBV4-1, with a tentative D call TRBD2 (5 bases). Between the trimmed V and J ends, which lost 4 bases and 2 bases, there was a span of 15 bases. This CDR3 is 16 amino acids long. The V gene's germline CDR1 is MGHRA and CDR2 YSYEKL. The CDR3 here is CASSPHTSSAYNEQFF. The CDR3 DNA is TGCGCCAGCAGCCCCCACACTAGTAGTGCCTACAATGAGCAGTTCTTC.

The V call is TRBV5-5, the J call TRBJ1-2; D is perhaps TRBD1 (5 bases). The germline gives CDR1 SGHKS, CDR2 YYEKEE (reference sequence). The V and J ends lost 2 bases and 6 bases respectively, with 17 bases between them. This CDR3 has 15 amino acids. CDR3 region: CASSLSLPGPDGYTF. The CDR3 DNA follows: TGTGCCAGCAGCTTATCACTACCGGGACCGGATGGCTACACCTTC.

In its sample, this clone is medium-sized. V gene TRBV5-1 combines with J gene TRBJ2-1, with 12 bases identical to TRBD2. Germline V CDR1 and CDR2: SGHRS, YFSETQ. The CDR3 consists of 15 residues. V was clipped by 4 bases and J by 7 bases; unmatched bases: 6. This CDR3 is CASSLRTSGENEQFF. Written as DNA, the CDR3 is TGCGCCAGCAGCCTACGGACTAGCGGGGAAAATGAGCAGTTCTTC.

V usage is TRBV19 and J usage is TRBJ1-5, with TRBD1 as a possible D gene (6 bases). Germline values: CDR1 LNHDA, CDR2 SQIVND (reference sequence). This CDR3 has 14 residues. V was shortened by 1 base and J by 4 bases, with 8 bases between the two germline ends. The CDR3 region is CASSIVDSNQPQHF. Here the CDR3 DNA reads TGTGCCAGTAGTATAGTGGACAGTAATCAGCCCCAGCATTTT. Combining the CDR3 with reference TRBV19 and TRBJ1-5 gives the whole variable domain DGGITQSPKYLFRKEGQNVTLSCEQNLNHDAMYWYRQDPGQGLRLIYYSQIVNDFQKGDIAEGYSVSREKKESFPLTVTSAQKNPTAFYLCASSIVDSNQPQHFGDGTRLSIL.

The genes are TRBV15 and TRBJ1-4; D may be TRBD1 (5 bases). The CDR3 has 17 amino acids. Germline CDR1 reads LNHNV; CDR2 reads YYDKDF (reference sequence). V lost 0 bases, J lost 0 bases, and 11 bases lay in between. DNA for the CDR3: TGTGCCACCAGCAGAGAAGGGACGGTTGCAACTAATGAAAAACTGTTTTTT. This encodes CATSREGTVATNEKLFF.

V gene TRBV15 combines with J gene TRBJ2-1, with no clear D. Germline loops: CDR1 LNHNV, CDR2 YYDKDF (reference sequence). The CDR3 covers 16 residues. With 5 bases removed from V and 0 bases from J, the gap between germline ends came to 14 bases. The CDR3 nucleotides read TGTGCCACCAGCGGAATAGACCCCTCCTCCTACAATGAGCAGTTCTTC. Translated: CATSGIDPSSYNEQFF.